Listed below are T cell receptor beta chains from one sample, sequenced in a study of tumour-infiltrating T cells in Burkitt lymphoma. The assay was immunoSEQ multiplex PCR, and TCRdb's table has in-frame clones only and misses some. This sample has some 1,300 clones, with around 12% found just once. Sequencing was carried out using tumor tissue. Source of these receptors: a human donor with Burkitt lymphoma. The CDR3 runs from the conserved cysteine through the conserved F or W. The D gene is left open where the match is weak. A row's size may be missing; if present it is once, few, many or a size class.

.	TRBV2	few	TRBJ1-2	TGTGCCAGCAGTGACGGACAGTTTTATGGCTACACCTTC	CASSDGQFYGYTF
.	TRBV19	.	TRBJ1-5	TGTGCCAGTAGTATCTGGGTGCGGGGAAATCAGCCCCAGCATTTT	CASSIWVRGNQPQHF
.	TRBV19	few	TRBJ2-3	TGTGCCACCCTGAGGGAGTGGGTCACAGATACGCAGTATTTT	CATLREWVTDTQYF
TRBD2	TRBV13	few	TRBJ2-1	TGTGCCAGCAGCAGACTAGCGGCCTCCTACAATGAGCAGTTCTTC	CASSRLAASYNEQFF
.	TRBV11-2	.	TRBJ2-7	TGTGCCAGCAGCTCCGACCTGTGGCGTCCTAGCTCCTACGAGCAGTACTTC	CASSSDLWRPSSYEQYF
.	TRBV9	.	TRBJ2-7	TGTGCCAGCAGCGTAGATCTAGCTCAGGGCGAGCAGTACTTC	CASSVDLAQGEQYF
TRBD2	TRBV4-1	.	TRBJ2-5	TGCGCCAGCAGCCAAGCACCGCGGGGGGCTCTCCAAGAGACCCAGTACTTC	CASSQAPRGALQETQYF
TRBD1	TRBV7-9	few	TRBJ1-1	TGTGCCAGCAGCTTAGGACAGGGGGGGGCCGAAGCTTTCTTT	CASSLGQGGAEAFF
TRBD2	TRBV7-9	.	TRBJ2-2	TGTGCCAGCACTCAGCGGGGGTATACCGGGGAGCTGTTTTTT	CASTQRGYTGELFF
.	TRBV2	.	TRBJ2-7	TGTGCCAGTAGTGGAGAGGGAACCTACGAGCAGTACTTC	CASSGEGTYEQYF
.	TRBV19	.	TRBJ1-5	TGTGCCAGTAGTATTGAGAGGGGGGGAAGGTTCGATAATCAGCCCCAGCATTTT	CASSIERGGRFDNQPQHF
.	TRBV5-4	few	TRBJ2-2	TGTGCCAGCAGCTTAACCAACAGGGTGAACACCGGGGAGCTGTTTTTT	CASSLTNRVNTGELFF
TRBD2	TRBV14	.	TRBJ2-5	TGTGCCAGCAGCCGGACTAGCGGGGGGCTTGAATACGGGGAGACCCAGTACTTC	CASSRTSGGLEYGETQYF
.	TRBV2	few	TRBJ1-4	TGTGCCAGCAGTGAAGTAGGCCCGGCGACTAATGAAAAACTGTTTTTT	CASSEVGPATNEKLFF
.	TRBV6-6	few	TRBJ1-5	TGTGCCAGCAGTTACGAGGGGGGGCGGCCCCAGCATTTT	CASSYEGGRPQHF
.	TRBV2	few	TRBJ2-1	TGTGCCAACCTAGGGGTCGACAATGAGCAATTCTTC	CANLGVDNEQFF
.	TRBV27	.	TRBJ1-1	TGTGCCAGCAGACTTATGCGGGGCACTGAAGCTTTCTTT	CASRLMRGTEAFF
.	TRBV4-2	few	TRBJ1-6	TGTGCCAGCAGCCAAGGGGGGAATTCACCCCTCCACTTT	CASSQGGNSPLHF
TRBD2	TRBV4-2	large	TRBJ2-1	TGTGCCAGCAGCCAGGACGCGGGACTAGCGGACAATGAGCAGTTCTTC	CASSQDAGLADNEQFF
TRBD1	TRBV7-2	.	TRBJ1-1	TGTGCCAGCAGCACCAGGGGGCTCACTGAAGCTTTCTTT	CASSTRGLTEAFF
.	TRBV18	.	TRBJ1-1	TGTGCCAGCTCACCATTAGTGGGTGAAGCTTTCTTT	CASSPLVGEAFF
TRBD1	TRBV27	few	TRBJ1-5	TGTGCCAGCAGTTGGCGGACAGGGTCTCAGCCCCAGCATTTT	CASSWRTGSQPQHF
.	TRBV9	.	TRBJ1-1	TGTGCCAGCAGCGTAGTACCGACGAACACTGAAGCTTTCTTT	CASSVVPTNTEAFF
TRBD1	TRBV4-1	few	TRBJ2-2	TGCGCCAGCAGCCAAGGGACAGGGATCTTCACCGGGGAGCTGTTTTTT	CASSQGTGIFTGELFF
.	TRBV6-6	few	TRBJ2-7	TGTGCCAGCAGTGATCGAACAGGATTCTCCTACGAGCAGTACTTC	CASSDRTGFSYEQYF
.	TRBV7-9	.	TRBJ1-4	TGTGCCAGCAGCCCAGCTCCCAAGATTGCAACTAATGAAAAACTGTTTTTT	CASSPAPKIATNEKLFF
.	TRBV11-3	.	TRBJ2-1	TGTGCCAGCAGCATAAACCCTACTGGGAATGAGCAGTTCTTC	CASSINPTGNEQFF
.	TRBV2	.	TRBJ1-5	TGTGCCAGCAGCGACGGGGTAATAGGCAATCAGCCCCAGCATTTT	CASSDGVIGNQPQHF
.	TRBV5-4	.	TRBJ1-2	TGCGCCAGCAGCCAAGATGATTGGGGGGGGGAGTATGGCTACACCTTC	CASSQDDWGGEYGYTF
.	TRBV6-6	once	TRBJ1-2	TGTTCTGTCTTGGGAAGCTATGGCTACACCTTC	CSVLGSYGYTF
.	TRBV27	.	TRBJ2-2	TGTGCCAGCAGTTCATACACCGGGGAGCTGTTTTTT	CASSSYTGELFF
.	TRBV6-6	few	TRBJ2-7	TGTGCCAGCAGTTACTCGAACGAGCAGTACTTC	CASSYSNEQYF
.	TRBV10-3	few	TRBJ2-7	TGTGTCATCAGTGAAGGGGCTAGCGCGGACTACGAGCAGTACTTC	CVISEGASADYEQYF
.	TRBV9	few	TRBJ1-1	TGTGCCAGCAGCGAGGGGGTTGGGACTGAAGCTTTCTTT	CASSEGVGTEAFF
.	TRBV13	.	TRBJ1-1	TGTGCCAGCAGCTTAGGGACTTCGAACACTGAAGCTTTCTTT	CASSLGTSNTEAFF
.	TRBV5-1	few	TRBJ1-4	TGCGCCAGCAGCTTGGAAGGAGCGGCAACTAATGAAAAACTGTTTTTT	CASSLEGAATNEKLFF
.	TRBV5-4	few	TRBJ2-5	TGTGCCAGCAGCTCTATCCAAGAGACCCAGTACTTC	CASSSIQETQYF